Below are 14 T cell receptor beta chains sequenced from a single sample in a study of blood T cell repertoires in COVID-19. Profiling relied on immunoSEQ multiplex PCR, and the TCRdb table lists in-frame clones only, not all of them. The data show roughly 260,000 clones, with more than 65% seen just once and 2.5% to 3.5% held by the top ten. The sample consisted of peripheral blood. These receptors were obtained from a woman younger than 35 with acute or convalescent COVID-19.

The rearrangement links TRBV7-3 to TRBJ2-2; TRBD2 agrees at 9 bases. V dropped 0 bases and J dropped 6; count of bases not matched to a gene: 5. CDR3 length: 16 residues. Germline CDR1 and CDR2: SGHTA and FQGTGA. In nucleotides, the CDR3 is TGTGCCAGCAGCTTAACTGCTAGCGGGACTGCCGGGGAGCTGTTTTTT. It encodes CASSLTASGTAGELFF.

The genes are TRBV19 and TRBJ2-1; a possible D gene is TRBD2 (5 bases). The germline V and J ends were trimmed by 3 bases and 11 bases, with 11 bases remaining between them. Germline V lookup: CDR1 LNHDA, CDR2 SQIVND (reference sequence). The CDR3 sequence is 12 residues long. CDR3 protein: CASSIVGGQQFF. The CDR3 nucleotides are TGTGCCAGTAGTATTGTAGGCGGGCAGCAGTTCTTC.

The CDR3 sequence: CASSQEAGSIHYEQYF. The CDR3 bases are TGCGCCAGCAGCCAAGAAGCAGGGTCAATCCACTACGAGCAGTACTTC. The V gene is TRBV4-3, the J gene TRBJ2-7; perhaps TRBD1 as D (5 bases). Germline CDR1 LGHNA, CDR2 YSLEER. This CDR3 contains 16 residues. Trimming took 0 bases from V and 3 from J, leaving 15 bases between them.

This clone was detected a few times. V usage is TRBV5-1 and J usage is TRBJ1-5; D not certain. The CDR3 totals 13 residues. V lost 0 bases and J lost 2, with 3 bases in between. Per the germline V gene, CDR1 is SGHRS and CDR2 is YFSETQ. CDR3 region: CASSLAGNQPQHF. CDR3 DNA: TGCGCCAGCAGCTTGGCTGGCAATCAGCCCCAGCATTTT.

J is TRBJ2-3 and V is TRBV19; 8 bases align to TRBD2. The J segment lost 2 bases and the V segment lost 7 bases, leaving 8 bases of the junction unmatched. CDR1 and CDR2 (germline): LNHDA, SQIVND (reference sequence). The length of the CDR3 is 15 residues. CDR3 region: CASNRAGGYTDTQYF. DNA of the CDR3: TGTGCCAGTAATCGGGCGGGAGGTTACACAGATACGCAGTATTTT.

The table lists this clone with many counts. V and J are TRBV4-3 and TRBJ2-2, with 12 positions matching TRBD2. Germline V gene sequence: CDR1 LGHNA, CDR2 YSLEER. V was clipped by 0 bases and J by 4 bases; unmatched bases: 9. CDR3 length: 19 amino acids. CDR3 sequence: CASSQDAPTSGSGTGELFF. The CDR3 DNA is TGCGCCAGCAGCCAAGACGCCCCGACTAGCGGGAGTGGCACCGGGGAGCTGTTTTTT.

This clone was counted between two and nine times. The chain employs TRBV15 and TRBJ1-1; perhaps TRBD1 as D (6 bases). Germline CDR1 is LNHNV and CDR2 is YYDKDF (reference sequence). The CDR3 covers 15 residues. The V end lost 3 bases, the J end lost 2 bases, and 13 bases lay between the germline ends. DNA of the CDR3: TGTGCCACCAGCAGCATAGGGGGGGCAAACACTGAAGCTTTCTTT. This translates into CATSSIGGANTEAFF.

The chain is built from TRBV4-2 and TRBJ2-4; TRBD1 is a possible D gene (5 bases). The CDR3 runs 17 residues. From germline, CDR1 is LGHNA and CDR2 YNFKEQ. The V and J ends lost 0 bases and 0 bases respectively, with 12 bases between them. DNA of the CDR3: TGTGCCAGCAGCCAAGAGGGTCCAGGGTTAGCCAAAAACATTCAGTACTTC. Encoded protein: CASSQEGPGLAKNIQYF.

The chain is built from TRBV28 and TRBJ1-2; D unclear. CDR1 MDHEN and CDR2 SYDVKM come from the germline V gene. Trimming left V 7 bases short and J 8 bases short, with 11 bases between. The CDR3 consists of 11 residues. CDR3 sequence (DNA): TGTGCCAGCACTACTTTATTCGGCTACACCTTC. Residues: CASTTLFGYTF.

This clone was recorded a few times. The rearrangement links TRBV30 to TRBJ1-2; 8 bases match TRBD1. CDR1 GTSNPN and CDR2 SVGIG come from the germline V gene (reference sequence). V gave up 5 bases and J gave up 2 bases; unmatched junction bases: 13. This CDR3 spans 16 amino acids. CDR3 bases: TGTGCCTGGGAAGGACAGGGAGCCCCTGGGAACTATGGCTACACCTTC. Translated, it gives CAWEGQGAPGNYGYTF.

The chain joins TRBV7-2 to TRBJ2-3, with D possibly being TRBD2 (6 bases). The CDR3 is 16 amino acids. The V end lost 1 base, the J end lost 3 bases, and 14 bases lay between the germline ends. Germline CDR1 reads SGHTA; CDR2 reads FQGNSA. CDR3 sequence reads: CASSLGRLAGTDTQYF. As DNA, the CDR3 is TGTGCCAGCAGCTTAGGAAGGCTGGCGGGGACAGATACGCAGTATTTT.

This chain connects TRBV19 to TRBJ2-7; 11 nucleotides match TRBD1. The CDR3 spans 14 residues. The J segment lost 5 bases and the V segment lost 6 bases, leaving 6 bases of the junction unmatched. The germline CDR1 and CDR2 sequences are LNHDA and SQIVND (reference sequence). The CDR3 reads CASRGQGARNEQYF. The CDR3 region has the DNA TGTGCCAGTAGAGGACAGGGGGCTAGGAACGAGCAGTACTTC.

CDR3 coding DNA: TGTGCCAGCAGTACTGTTGGGGGGATACAAGAGACCCAGTACTTC. The encoded protein is CASSTVGGIQETQYF. This sequence joins TRBV5-6 and TRBJ2-5; a weak D match, TRBD2 (6 bases). CDR3 length: 15 amino acids. Germline V lookup: CDR1 SGHDT, CDR2 YYEEEE. V was trimmed by 5 bases and J by 2 bases, leaving 16 bases between them.

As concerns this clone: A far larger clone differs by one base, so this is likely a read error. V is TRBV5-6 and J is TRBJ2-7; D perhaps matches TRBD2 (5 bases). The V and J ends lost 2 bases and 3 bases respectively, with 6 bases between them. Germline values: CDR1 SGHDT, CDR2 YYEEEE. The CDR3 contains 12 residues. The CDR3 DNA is TGTGCCAGCAGCTTTGACTACTACGAGCAGTACTTC. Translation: CASSFDYYEQYF.